This TCR beta chain was identified during a study of shared clonotypes between healthy human individuals. For the study at large: For every donor, three CD4 naive, three CD4 memory, two CD8 naive and one CD8 memory plates were used.

The CDR3 extends over 15 amino acids. Germline V gives CDR1 LNHDA, CDR2 SQIVND (reference sequence). V was cut by 4 bases and J by 8 bases, with 15 bases left in between. Of note for this clone: Its antigen is undetermined.

Findings and caveats of the study: Limitation of the genetic and exposure-history diversity represented came from the few donors.

Replicate PCRs run on sorted subsets employed roughly 190 ng DNA, roughly 30,000 T cell genomes. Original processing methods: ImmunoSEQ sequences covered only the junction and lacked quality scores; filtering therefore differed. The method was immunoSEQ multiplex PCR; TCRdb's version includes in-frame clones alone and lacks a portion of them. V and J calls and clone size follow that table, whereas D and trimming were derived from the DNA. The table lists roughly 2.5 million clones, roughly 92% of them singletons. The gene calls are TRBV19 and TRBJ1-6; D call uncertain. This sequence originates from a man aged 18 to 30 in good health. Specimen: naive CD4+ T cells sorted from blood. Subset denoted: CD45RA+ positively selected. CDR3 sequence (DNA): TGTGCCAGTAGTAGGGCCCCCAGTGCGGATTCACCCCTCCACTTT. Protein sequence: CASSRAPSADSPLHF.